These 13 T cell receptor beta chains share one sample of origin, sequenced in a study of cytomegalovirus exposure and HLA in healthy donors. Clones were sequenced by immunoSEQ multiplex PCR, and TCRdb holds only the in-frame ones, with some missing. The table includes about 170,000 clones, approximately 96% detected once. The sample comprised PBMCs. These receptor sequences come from a woman between 18 and 30 years old in good health and CMV-seronegative.

This chain links TRBV10-3 with TRBJ1-1; 7 nucleotides match TRBD1. V shed 7 bases, J shed 4 bases, and the junction held 6 bases outside the gene matches. CDR1 is ENHRY and CDR2 is SYGVKD in the germline V gene. The CDR3 runs 13 residues. CDR3 amino acids: CAITQTGFTEAFF. The CDR3 bases are TGTGCCATCACCCAGACAGGGTTCACTGAAGCTTTCTTT.

V and J are TRBV29-1 and TRBJ2-1; D gene ambiguous. The germline gives CDR1 SQVTM, CDR2 ANQGSEA. V was cut by 4 bases and J by 5 bases, with 15 bases left in between. This CDR3 has 14 residues. CDR3 amino acids: CSVVGPPLNNEQFF. The CDR3 coding sequence is TGCAGCGTTGTCGGTCCTCCTTTAAACAATGAGCAGTTCTTC.

V and J are TRBV27 and TRBJ2-7; tentatively, D is TRBD1 (5 bases). The CDR3 contains 15 residues. Per germline, CDR1 MNHEY and CDR2 SMNVEV (reference sequence). The V gene lost 5 bases and the J gene lost 1 base, with 15 bases spanning the gap. Written as DNA, the CDR3 is TGTGCCAGCAGTCCTCTAGGGGCAGGGTCCTACGAGCAGTACTTC. This encodes CASSPLGAGSYEQYF.

This chain uses TRBV5-1 with TRBJ2-3; a possible D gene is TRBD1 (5 bases). This CDR3 region has 17 residues. The germline V gene encodes CDR1 SGHRS and CDR2 YFSETQ. V was cut by 3 bases and J by 1 base, with 18 bases left in between. The CDR3 region is CASSSSLTAVRTDTQYF. CDR3 nucleotides: TGCGCCAGCAGCTCATCCTTGACAGCAGTTCGCACAGATACGCAGTATTTT.

The V and J genes are TRBV7-9 and TRBJ2-7; D is perhaps TRBD2 (6 bases). V shed 0 bases and J shed 5 bases, with 14 bases lying between them. Germline V gene data show CDR1 as SEHNR and CDR2 as FQNEAQ (reference sequence). The CDR3 totals 15 residues. This chain's CDR3 is CASSLARRGSHEQYF. The CDR3 nucleotides read TGTGCCAGCAGCTTAGCCAGGCGGGGTTCCCACGAGCAGTACTTC.

The rearrangement links TRBV11-2 to TRBJ2-3; D call uncertain. CDR1 is SGHAT, CDR2 FQNNGV, per germline. The CDR3 totals 14 residues. V was shortened by 7 bases and J by 4 bases, with 15 bases between the two germline ends. The CDR3 region has the DNA TGTGCCAGCACAACTACGATTTTCCCAGATACGCAGTATTTT. Encoded protein: CASTTTIFPDTQYF.

The V call is TRBV2, the J call TRBJ2-3; D call uncertain. The CDR3 is made up of 13 amino acids. The V and J ends lost 1 base and 3 bases respectively, with 5 bases between them. The germline V gene has CDR1 SNHLY and CDR2 FYNNEI. The CDR3 loop reads CASSEESTDTQYF. In nucleotides, the CDR3 is TGTGCCAGCAGTGAAGAATCTACAGATACGCAGTATTTT.

Only one count was recorded for this clone. This chain uses TRBV12-5 with TRBJ2-2, with D tentatively TRBD1 (5 bases). The CDR3 contains 16 residues. In germline, CDR1 is LGHNT, CDR2 FRNRAP. The V end lost 6 bases, the J end lost 6 bases, and 20 bases lay between the germline ends. DNA for the CDR3: TGTGCTAGTGGGCCTTCGCCGGTCACAGGTCCCGGGGAGCTGTTTTTT. Protein sequence: CASGPSPVTGPGELFF.

J is TRBJ2-5 and V is TRBV9; TRBD2 might be the D (6 bases). Trimming pared 0 bases from V and 0 bases from J, leaving 12 bases between. This CDR3 region has 16 residues. Germline V gene data show CDR1 as SGDLS and CDR2 as YYNGEE. CDR3 loop: CASSVDLASDQETQYF. CDR3 sequence (DNA): TGTGCCAGCAGCGTAGATCTAGCGTCAGACCAAGAGACCCAGTACTTC.

This clone was observed once. The chain links TRBV15 to TRBJ2-2, with TRBD2 matching 14 bases. This CDR3 spans 21 amino acids. Unmatched junction bases numbered 11, after V lost 0 bases and J lost 2 bases. Germline values: CDR1 LNHNV, CDR2 YYDKDF (reference sequence). In nucleotides, the CDR3 is TGTGCCACCAGCAGAGATGTACCGGGACTAGCGGGGGCCACAAACACCGGGGAGCTGTTTTTT. Amino acid sequence: CATSRDVPGLAGATNTGELFF.

The chain carries TRBV5-1 and TRBJ2-7, with D perhaps matching TRBD2 (5 bases). The V end lost 1 base, the J end lost 6 bases, and 20 bases lay between the germline ends. From germline, CDR1 is SGHRS and CDR2 YFSETQ. The CDR3 spans 16 residues. CDR3: CASSLRAGQSGPEQYF. CDR3 DNA: TGCGCCAGCAGCTTGAGGGCGGGCCAGAGCGGACCCGAGCAGTACTTC.

A remark on this clone: The junction shows a germline mismatch at one end, possibly a read error. The rearrangement uses TRBV4-1 and TRBJ1-5; no firm D call. The CDR3 covers 15 residues. CDR1 and CDR2 (germline): MGHRA, YSYEKL. The CDR3 DNA sequence: TGCGCCAGCAACCAAGTAATGCAGATCAATCAGCCCCAGCATTTT. This codes for CASNQVMQINQPQHF.

The genes are TRBV5-1 and TRBJ2-7; TRBD1 agrees at 8 bases. Germline V gene lookup returns CDR1 SGHRS and CDR2 YFSETQ. CDR3 length: 15 amino acids. V was pared by 4 bases and J by 0 bases, with 6 bases of the junction left unmatched. The CDR3 sequence: CASSEGTGSSYEQYF. The CDR3 nucleotides read TGCGCCAGCAGCGAAGGGACAGGAAGCTCCTACGAGCAGTACTTC.